The 21 T cell receptor beta chains listed next were all sequenced from one sample in a study of cytomegalovirus exposure and HLA in healthy donors. Repertoires were generated with immunoSEQ multiplex PCR, while TCRdb's copy carries only in-frame clones and drops some. The sample includes roughly 260,000 clones, roughly 90% seen only once; the top ten take roughly 0.38%. Sequenced material: PBMCs. The receptor source for this set is a woman between 18 and 29 years old in good health and CMV-seronegative.

The V gene is TRBV7-6, the J gene TRBJ2-1; 8 bases fit TRBD1. This CDR3 has 12 residues. The V gene end was trimmed by 5 bases and the J gene end by 11 bases; junction bases not matched to a gene: 5. Per the germline V gene, CDR1 is SGHVS and CDR2 is FNYEAQ. Here the CDR3 DNA reads TGTGCCAGCAGCACCAGGACAGGGCAGCAGTTCTTC. Encoded protein: CASSTRTGQQFF.

The V and J genes are TRBV5-1 and TRBJ2-1, with 11 bases matching TRBD2. Unmatched junction bases numbered 4, after V lost 5 bases and J lost 6 bases. CDR1 is SGHRS, CDR2 YFSETQ, per germline. The CDR3 spans 14 residues. This CDR3 is CASRGSGGANEQFF. DNA of the CDR3: TGCGCCAGCAGGGGTAGCGGGGGGGCCAATGAGCAGTTCTTC.

V usage is TRBV27 and J usage is TRBJ1-5, with D tentatively TRBD1 (5 bases). V lost 5 bases to trimming and J lost 2 bases, with 13 bases between them. Germline lookup yields CDR1 MNHEY and CDR2 SMNVEV (reference sequence). The CDR3 covers 15 residues. CDR3 protein: CASSRAGWGNQPQHF. CDR3 nucleotides: TGTGCCAGCAGTCGAGCAGGGTGGGGCAATCAGCCCCAGCATTTT.

This clone appeared a few times. The chain is built from TRBV5-1 and TRBJ1-6, with 8 bases that match TRBD1. V shed 4 bases and J 9 bases; nucleotides not matched to a gene: 3. Germline CDR1 and CDR2: SGHRS and YFSETQ. CDR3 length equals 13 residues. The CDR3 nucleotides read TGCGCCAGCAGCCCCGACAGGGGTTCACCCCTCCACTTT. Its protein product is CASSPDRGSPLHF.

This chain joins TRBV7-9 and TRBJ2-5; tentatively, D is TRBD2 (5 bases). Per germline, CDR1 SEHNR and CDR2 FQNEAQ (reference sequence). The CDR3 has 14 residues. The V and J ends lost 5 bases and 5 bases respectively, with 15 bases between them. CDR3 region: CASSRTRGTETQYF. The CDR3, as DNA: TGTGCCAGCAGCCGAACACGGGGAACGGAGACCCAGTACTTC.

The rearrangement joins TRBV5-1 to TRBJ2-1, with D tentatively TRBD2 (6 bases). Germline loops: CDR1 SGHRS, CDR2 YFSETQ. The V end lost 3 bases, the J end lost 0 bases, and 13 bases lay between the germline ends. The CDR3 consists of 16 residues. CDR3 bases: TGCGCCAGCAGCTGGGGGGTGGGTACCTCCTACAATGAGCAGTTCTTC. Residues: CASSWGVGTSYNEQFF.

As to this clone: Other DNA sequences from this sample encode an identical CDR3 as well. The V gene is TRBV28, the J gene TRBJ1-5, with D unresolved. Germline CDR1 and CDR2: MDHEN and SYDVKM. The CDR3 sequence is 14 residues long. Trimming removed 2 bases from V and 2 bases from J, with 7 bases in between. CDR3 amino acids: CASSLGGGNQPQHF. As DNA, the CDR3 is TGTGCCAGCAGTTTAGGAGGAGGCAATCAGCCCCAGCATTTT.

The gene calls are TRBV11-3 and TRBJ2-7; tentatively, D is TRBD1 (6 bases). Deletions cut 5 bases from V and 0 bases from J, with 11 bases between. Germline-derived CDR1 and CDR2 are SGHNT and YENEEA. This CDR3 is 14 amino acids long. CDR3 DNA sequence: TGTGCCAGCAGCCCGGGACATTCCTCCTACGAGCAGTACTTC. Translating gives CASSPGHSSYEQYF.

The chain uses TRBV11-2 and TRBJ2-3; possible D gene TRBD2, 6 bases. V lost 8 bases, J lost 1 base, and 10 bases lay in between. This CDR3 region has 13 residues. From germline, CDR1 is SGHAT and CDR2 FQNNGV. The CDR3 loop reads CASLPGGTDTQYF. Written as DNA, the CDR3 is TGTGCCAGCCTCCCGGGGGGCACAGATACGCAGTATTTT. Drawing the rest from reference TRBV11-2 and TRBJ2-3, the complete variable domain is EAGVAQSPRYKIIEKRQSVAFWCNPISGHATLYWYQQILGQGPKLLIQFQNNGVVDDSQLPKDRFSAERLKGVDSTLKIQPAKLEDSAVYLCASLPGGTDTQYFGPGTRLTVL.

This sequence joins TRBV5-6 and TRBJ1-5, with D possibly TRBD1 on 6 matching bases. Deletions cut 4 bases from V and 3 bases from J, with 14 bases between. The CDR3 spans 15 residues. CDR1 is SGHDT, CDR2 YYEEEE, per germline. The CDR3 DNA reads as TGTGCCAGCAGCATCAGGGGTCCCAACAATCAGCCCCAGCATTTT. Translating gives CASSIRGPNNQPQHF. The entire variable domain, with the rest obtained from reference TRBV5-6 and TRBJ1-5, is as follows: DAGVTQSPTHLIKTRGQQVTLRCSPKSGHDTVSWYQQALGQGPQFIFQYYEEEERQRGNFPDRFSGHQFPNYSSELNVNALLLGDSALYLCASSIRGPNNQPQHFGDGTRLSIL.

The rearrangement uses TRBV5-4 and TRBJ2-7; 8 nucleotides align to TRBD1. The J segment lost 2 bases and the V segment lost 3 bases, leaving 1 base of the junction unmatched. The CDR3 sequence is 13 residues long. Germline values: CDR1 SGHNT, CDR2 YYREEE (reference sequence). CDR3 residues: CASSWTGTYEQYF. The CDR3 DNA reads TGTGCCAGCAGCTGGACAGGGACCTACGAGCAGTACTTC.

The chain couples TRBV6-5 to TRBJ1-1, with TRBD1 identical over 10 bases. Germline V gene data show CDR1 as MNHEY and CDR2 as SVGAGI. With V trimmed by 7 bases and J by 3 bases, 8 bases remained unmatched. CDR3 size: 15 residues. The CDR3 loop is CASITKGQGDTEAFF. The CDR3 coding sequence is TGTGCCAGCATCACAAAAGGACAGGGGGACACTGAAGCTTTCTTT.

The rearrangement uses TRBV29-1 and TRBJ2-7; 8 nucleotides align to TRBD1. The germline V gene has CDR1 SQVTM and CDR2 ANQGSEA. Germline trimming cut 1 base from V and 3 bases from J; bases unmatched to any gene: 8. The CDR3 covers 15 residues. Here the CDR3 DNA reads TGCAGCGTTGAAGTCTTGACAGGGGTACGCTACGAGCAGTACTTC. Protein: CSVEVLTGVRYEQYF.

V usage is TRBV6-1 and J usage is TRBJ2-5, with D possibly matching TRBD1 (6 bases). Germline-derived CDR1 and CDR2 are MNHNS and SASEGT. CDR3 length: 13 amino acids. Trimming removed 6 bases at V and 5 bases at J, with 13 bases between. CDR3 DNA sequence: TGTGCCAGCAGAGTTACAGGGTCGGAGACCCAGTACTTC. Translated: CASRVTGSETQYF.

The rearrangement joins TRBV19 to TRBJ1-5; unclear D gene. The CDR3 has 16 amino acids. V dropped 0 bases and J dropped 4 bases, with 13 bases sitting between them. Germline V gene sequence: CDR1 LNHDA, CDR2 SQIVND (reference sequence). The CDR3 protein is CASSIDLTAGNQPQHF. CDR3 DNA: TGTGCCAGTAGTATAGATCTTACAGCTGGGAATCAGCCCCAGCATTTT.

The chain has TRBV28 and TRBJ2-5, with TRBD1 as a possible D gene (5 bases). Germline CDR1 is MDHEN and CDR2 is SYDVKM. Trimming shortened V by 6 bases and J by 7 bases, and 21 bases separated the two germline ends. The CDR3 spans 15 residues. CDR3 loop: CASSPQQALMRTQYF. Written as DNA, the CDR3 is TGTGCCAGCAGCCCCCAACAGGCCCTCATGAGGACCCAGTACTTC.

V usage is TRBV5-1 and J usage is TRBJ2-1, with 10 bases matching TRBD2. The V gene's germline CDR1 is SGHRS and CDR2 YFSETQ. V dropped 4 bases and J dropped 3; count of bases not matched to a gene: 7. The CDR3 is made up of 16 amino acids. The CDR3 region is CASSLRTSGNYNEQFF. The CDR3 nucleotides read TGCGCCAGCAGCCTGCGGACTAGCGGCAACTACAATGAGCAGTTCTTC.

The chain combines TRBV28 with TRBJ1-1, with a weak D call TRBD1 (6 bases). The germline V and J ends were trimmed by 5 bases and 1 base, with 14 bases remaining between them. Germline V gene lookup returns CDR1 MDHEN and CDR2 SYDVKM. The CDR3 is 15 residues long. CDR3: CASSRSSTGNTEAFF. Written as DNA, the CDR3 is TGTGCCAGCAGTCGCTCATCGACAGGGAACACTGAAGCTTTCTTT.

J is TRBJ1-1 and V is TRBV27; 9 bases agree with TRBD1. The CDR3 loop spans 14 amino acids. V trimming: 3 bases; J trimming: 7 bases; junction bases outside the gene matches: 6. Germline lookup yields CDR1 MNHEY and CDR2 SMNVEV (reference sequence). The CDR3 bases are TGTGCCAGCAGTTTGACAGGGGGGAGCGTTGAAGCTTTCTTT. Its translation: CASSLTGGSVEAFF.

This sequence joins TRBV4-1 and TRBJ1-6; D might be TRBD1 (5 bases). Trimming removed 1 base from V and 9 bases from J, with 16 bases in between. In germline, CDR1 is MGHRA, CDR2 YSYEKL. The CDR3 loop spans 16 amino acids. This CDR3 reads CASSQVSGEIISPLHF. CDR3 sequence (DNA): TGCGCCAGCAGCCAAGTCTCGGGGGAGATCATTTCACCCCTCCACTTT.

The chain links TRBV28 to TRBJ2-7, with TRBD1 as a possible D gene (5 bases). Germline CDR1 MDHEN, CDR2 SYDVKM. The CDR3 consists of 13 residues. V lost 3 bases and J lost 3, with 9 bases in between. The DNA of the CDR3 is TGTGCCAGCAGTTTGAACAGGATCTACGAGCAGTACTTC. Amino acids: CASSLNRIYEQYF.